The text below deals with one TCR beta chain. Its cognate antigen is unknown. Trimming took 6 bases from V and 7 from J; bases not matched to a gene: 11. CDR3 length: 15 residues. CDR1 is MNHNS, CDR2 SASEGT, per germline. The sample is drawn from a study of cytomegalovirus exposure and HLA in healthy donors. Findings and caveats of the study: Later analysis placed DRB1 highest and HLA-C lowest in TCR association rates, which differed by HLA locus. Most TCRs appeared rarely, but some public TCRs recurred in many donors. When a later analysis was performed, an Asian-associated ancestry cluster reportedly had fewer N-insertions than the approximately 690-donor mean.

Primers included in the PCR were 60 Vbeta and 13 Jbeta primers. This table comes from immunoSEQ multiplex PCR, and its TCRdb copy is limited to in-frame clones, with some not included. The sample lists about 160,000 clones, around four fifths occurring once. Source material: PBMCs. The chain couples TRBV6-1 to TRBJ2-1, with 8 bases fitting TRBD1. The clonotype originates from a man younger than 35 in good health and CMV-seronegative. The CDR3 protein is CASRGAGGFENEQFF. The CDR3 DNA follows: TGTGCCAGCAGGGGGGCAGGGGGCTTTGAAAATGAGCAGTTCTTC.